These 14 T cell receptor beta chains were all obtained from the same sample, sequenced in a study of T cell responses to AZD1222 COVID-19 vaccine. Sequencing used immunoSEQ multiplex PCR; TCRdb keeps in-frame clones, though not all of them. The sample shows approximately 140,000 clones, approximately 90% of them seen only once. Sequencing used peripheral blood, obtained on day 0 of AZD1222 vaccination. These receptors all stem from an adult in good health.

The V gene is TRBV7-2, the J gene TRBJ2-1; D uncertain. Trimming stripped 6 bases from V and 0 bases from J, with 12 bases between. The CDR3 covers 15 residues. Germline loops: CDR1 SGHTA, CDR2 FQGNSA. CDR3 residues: CASRIRLSSYNEQFF. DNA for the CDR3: TGTGCCAGCAGGATACGGTTGAGCTCCTACAATGAGCAGTTCTTC.

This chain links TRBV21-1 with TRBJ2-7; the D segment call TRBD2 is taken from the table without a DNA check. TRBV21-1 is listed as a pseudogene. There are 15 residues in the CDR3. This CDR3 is CASRKGLAGVHEQYF. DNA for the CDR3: TGTGCCAGCCGGAAAGGACTAGCGGGAGTCCACGAGCAGTACTTC.

As DNA, the CDR3 is TGTGCCAGCAGGGGGTACCCGAACACTGAAGCTTTCTTT. Its protein is CASRGYPNTEAFF. The J gene is TRBJ1-1, the V gene TRBV7-9, with no clear D. This CDR3 has 13 amino acids. Trimming cost V 6 bases and J 1 base, with 9 bases left between them. The germline V gene encodes CDR1 SEHNR and CDR2 FQNEAQ (reference sequence).

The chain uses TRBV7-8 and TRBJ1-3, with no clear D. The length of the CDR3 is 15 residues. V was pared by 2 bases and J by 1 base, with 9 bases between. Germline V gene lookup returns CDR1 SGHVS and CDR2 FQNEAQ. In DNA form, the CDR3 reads TGTGCCAGCAGCTTACAGTTCTCTTCTGGAAACACCATATATTTT. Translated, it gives CASSLQFSSGNTIYF.

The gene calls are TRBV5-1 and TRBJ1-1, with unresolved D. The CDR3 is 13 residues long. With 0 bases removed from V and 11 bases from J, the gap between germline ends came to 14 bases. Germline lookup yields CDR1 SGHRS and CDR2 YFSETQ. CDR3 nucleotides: TGCGCCAGCAGCTTGGGAGCCGGATCGGTGGCTTTCTTT. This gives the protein CASSLGAGSVAFF.

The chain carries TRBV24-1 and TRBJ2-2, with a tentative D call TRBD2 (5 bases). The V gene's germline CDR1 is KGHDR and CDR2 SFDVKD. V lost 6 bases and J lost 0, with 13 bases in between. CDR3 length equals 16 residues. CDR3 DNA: TGTGCCACCAGTCCCAAGCCTAGCTCGAACACCGGGGAGCTGTTTTTT. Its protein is CATSPKPSSNTGELFF.

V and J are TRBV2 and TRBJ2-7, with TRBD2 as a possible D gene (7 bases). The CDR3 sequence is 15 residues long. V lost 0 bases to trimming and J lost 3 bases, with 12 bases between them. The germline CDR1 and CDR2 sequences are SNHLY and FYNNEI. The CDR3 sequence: CASSEAGGASYEQYF. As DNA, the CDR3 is TGTGCCAGCAGTGAAGCGGGGGGGGCTAGCTACGAGCAGTACTTC.

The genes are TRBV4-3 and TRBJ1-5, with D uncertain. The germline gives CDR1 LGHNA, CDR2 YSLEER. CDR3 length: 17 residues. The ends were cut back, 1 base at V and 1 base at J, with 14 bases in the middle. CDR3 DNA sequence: TGCGCCAGCAGCCAAGTAAGTTGGGTACAGAGCAATCAGCCCCAGCATTTT. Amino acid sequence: CASSQVSWVQSNQPQHF.

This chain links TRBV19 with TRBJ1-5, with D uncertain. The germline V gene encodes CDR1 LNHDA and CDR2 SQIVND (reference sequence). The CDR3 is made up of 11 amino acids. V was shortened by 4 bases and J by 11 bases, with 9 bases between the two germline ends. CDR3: CASSTQSAQHF. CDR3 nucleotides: TGTGCCAGTAGTACCCAATCGGCCCAGCATTTT.

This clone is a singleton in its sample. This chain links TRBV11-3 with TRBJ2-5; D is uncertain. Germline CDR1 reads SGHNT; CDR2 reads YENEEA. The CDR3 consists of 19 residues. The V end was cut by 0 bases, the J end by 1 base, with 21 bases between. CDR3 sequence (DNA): TGTGCCAGCAGCTTAGACCAGGACCTCAAAATAAGGCCCCAAGAGACCCAGTACTTC. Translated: CASSLDQDLKIRPQETQYF.

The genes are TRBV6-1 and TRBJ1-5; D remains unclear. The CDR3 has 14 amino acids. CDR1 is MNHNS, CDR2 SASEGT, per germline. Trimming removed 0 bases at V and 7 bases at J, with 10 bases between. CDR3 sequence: CASSEARAQQPQHF. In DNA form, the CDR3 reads TGTGCCAGCAGTGAAGCGAGGGCACAGCAGCCCCAGCATTTT.

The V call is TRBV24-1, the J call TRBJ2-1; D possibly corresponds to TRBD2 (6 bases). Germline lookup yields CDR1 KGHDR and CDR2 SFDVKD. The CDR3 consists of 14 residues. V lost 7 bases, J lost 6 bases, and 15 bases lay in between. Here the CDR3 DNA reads TGTGCCACCAGGGGACTGACCCGGGGCAATGAGCAGTTCTTC. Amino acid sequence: CATRGLTRGNEQFF.

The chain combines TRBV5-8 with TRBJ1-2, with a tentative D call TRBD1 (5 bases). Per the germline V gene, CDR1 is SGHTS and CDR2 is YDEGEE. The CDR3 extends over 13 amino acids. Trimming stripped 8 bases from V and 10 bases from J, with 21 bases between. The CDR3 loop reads CASTFSGRVIYTF. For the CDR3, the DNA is TGTGCCAGTACCTTCTCGGGCAGGGTGATCTACACCTTC.

The CDR3 here is CASSQGSTPIYEQYF. Written as DNA, the CDR3 is TGCGCCAGCAGCCAAGGTAGTACGCCCATCTACGAGCAGTACTTC. This chain links TRBV4-1 with TRBJ2-7, with D uncertain. The CDR3 loop spans 15 amino acids. CDR1 is MGHRA, CDR2 YSYEKL, per germline. V gave up 1 base and J gave up 3 bases, with 13 bases separating them.